The 2 T cell receptor beta chains below were found in one sample sequenced in a study of tissue T cells after allogeneic stem cell transplantation. The protocol was immunoSEQ multiplex PCR, while the TCRdb copy is restricted to in-frame clones and leaves out a portion. This table has tens of thousands of clones, roughly 73% appearing once. Sequencing was done on a sample of sorted cells pooled from one or two spleens. The origin of the receptors is a pool of C57BL/6 mice in good health.

Note on this clone: Here the gene names and germline are mouse. Read coverage stops 1 residue before the CDR3 terminus; the germline J gene supplies the remainder. The chain employs TRBV20 and TRBJ2-5; D is unclear. Looked up from germline, CDR1 is GFQATS and CDR2 is STVNSAI. V was cut by 6 bases and J by 3 bases, with 13 bases left in between. The CDR3 covers 13 residues. CDR3 loop: CGAPSGEQDTQYF. The covered CDR3 bases are TGTGGTGCCCCCAGCGGAGAGCAAGACACCCAGTAC.

On this clone: Gene names refer to mouse genes. The read halts 1 residue ahead of the CDR3 end, with the missing end drawn from the germline J gene. The rearrangement joins TRBV13-2 to TRBJ2-3, with 9 bases lining up with TRBD1. Germline CDR1 and CDR2: NNHNN and SYGAGS (reference sequence). The CDR3 runs to 15 residues. The V and J ends lost 2 bases and 3 bases, in that order; junction bases with no gene match: 4. The CDR3 region is CASGEGQGRAETLYF. CDR3 DNA, as far as it was read: TGTGCCAGCGGTGAAGGACAGGGGAGGGCAGAAACGCTGTAT.